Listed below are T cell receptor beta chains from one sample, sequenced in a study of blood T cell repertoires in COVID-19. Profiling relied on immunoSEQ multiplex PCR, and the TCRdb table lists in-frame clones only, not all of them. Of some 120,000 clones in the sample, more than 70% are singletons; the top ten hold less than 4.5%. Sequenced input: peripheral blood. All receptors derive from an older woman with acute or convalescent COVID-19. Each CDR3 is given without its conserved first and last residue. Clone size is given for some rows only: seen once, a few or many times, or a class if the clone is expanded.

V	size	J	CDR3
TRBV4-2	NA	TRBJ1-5	ASSLDRGLYQPQH
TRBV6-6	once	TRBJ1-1	ASIRDSLNTEAF
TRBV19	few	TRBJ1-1	ASSTRQGGNEAF
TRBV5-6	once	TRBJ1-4	ASSAPGTGGAGNEKLF
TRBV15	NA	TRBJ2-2	ATSRGGANTGELF
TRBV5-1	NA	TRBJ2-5	ASSLAGDRVETQY
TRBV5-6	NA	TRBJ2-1	ASSLDRTSGKWGNEQF
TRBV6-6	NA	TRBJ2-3	ASSFGLAGGIDTQY
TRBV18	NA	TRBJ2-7	ASSPGGLRYEQY
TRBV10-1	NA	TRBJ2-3	ASSSGSTDTQY
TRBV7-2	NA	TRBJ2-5	ASSLEGGVRETQY
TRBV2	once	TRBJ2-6	ASRHRLVLSGANVLT
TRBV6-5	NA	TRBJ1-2	ASRRVGNYGYT
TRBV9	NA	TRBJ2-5	ASSVESGRTETQY
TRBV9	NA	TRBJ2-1	ASSVGSESNEQF
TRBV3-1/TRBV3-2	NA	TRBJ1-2	ASSQGPGSVIYGYT
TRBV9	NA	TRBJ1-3	ASSVVHSGNTIY
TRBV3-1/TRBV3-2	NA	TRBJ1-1	ASSPFEGNTEAF
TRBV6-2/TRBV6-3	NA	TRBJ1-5	ASSLGRSNQPQH
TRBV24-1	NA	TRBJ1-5	ATSDSRTGGNQPQH
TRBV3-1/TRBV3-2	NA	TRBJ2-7	ASSQVDHGEQY
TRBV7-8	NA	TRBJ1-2	ASTAYYGYT
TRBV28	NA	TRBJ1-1	ASSSGQGGGARSEAF
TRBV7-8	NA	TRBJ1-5	ASSSTIDSSNQPQH
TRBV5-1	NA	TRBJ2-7	ASSPRGSGNEQY
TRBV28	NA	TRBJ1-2	ASSRGQGKYGYT
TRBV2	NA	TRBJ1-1	ASSEGGTTEAF
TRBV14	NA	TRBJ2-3	ASSVGGLGTNTQY
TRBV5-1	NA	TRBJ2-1	ASSLVRTSGGGNEQF
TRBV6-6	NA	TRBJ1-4	ASSAGTAYREKLF
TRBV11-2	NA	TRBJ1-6	ASSLWGQGAVSSPLH
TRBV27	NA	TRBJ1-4	ASSLYLSEKLF
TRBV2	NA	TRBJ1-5	ASRTGGEGQPQH
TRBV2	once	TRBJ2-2	ASSRDSGELF
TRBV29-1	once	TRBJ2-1	SVEAGTARNEQF
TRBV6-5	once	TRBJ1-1	ASSYRTGSEAF
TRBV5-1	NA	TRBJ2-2	ASRLDDAGELF
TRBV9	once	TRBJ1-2	ASSSPRGPSYGYT
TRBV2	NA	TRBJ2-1	ASIRAGGGEQF
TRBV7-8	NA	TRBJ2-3	ASRLGTAYTDTQY
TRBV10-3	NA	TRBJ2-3	AITDSPTDTQY
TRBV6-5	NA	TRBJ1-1	ASSYSSGGVTEAF
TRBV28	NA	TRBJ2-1	ASSAYTGHNEQF
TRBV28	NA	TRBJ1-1	ASSPVMNTEAF
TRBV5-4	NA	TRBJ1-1	ASSLGQGLSTEAF
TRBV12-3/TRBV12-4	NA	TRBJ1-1	ASSLGANTEAF
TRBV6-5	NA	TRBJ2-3	ASSTTGNTQY
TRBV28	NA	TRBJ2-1	ASSPSPGTPYNEQF
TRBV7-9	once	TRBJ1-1	ASSRSAGDLEAF
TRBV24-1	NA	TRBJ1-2	ATSDTGAYT
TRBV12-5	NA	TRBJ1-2	ASGLVLGSRAGGYT
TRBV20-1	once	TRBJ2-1	SASWRRSSYNEQF
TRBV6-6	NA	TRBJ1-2	ASYSYNGYT
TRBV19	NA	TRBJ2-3	ASSLGTSGTTDTQY
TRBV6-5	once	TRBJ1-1	ASTSEGGEAF
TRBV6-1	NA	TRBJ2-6	ASSEADRGPSGANVLT
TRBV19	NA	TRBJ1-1	ASGKGASDTEAF
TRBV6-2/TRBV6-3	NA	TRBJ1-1	ASSYSITGGTPEAF
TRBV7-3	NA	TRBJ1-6	ASSLAGGRESPLH
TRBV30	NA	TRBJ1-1	AWRRGTEAF